The TCR beta chain under discussion was sequenced for a study of human T cells and chemical hapten exposure. General study findings and limits: DPC sensitization did not alter TCRs above 1 in 1000 frequency.

This clonotype was counted a few times. Its antigen remains unknown. It was the library that attached unique molecular identifiers to individual cDNA molecules. MiXCR was run by TCRdb on the RACE reads, yielding one entry per CDR3 protein. Of tens of thousands of distinct CDR3 sequences in the sample, roughly 12% are singletons; the top ten hold 2.4%. Regarding time point: patch test 3, about 24 weeks after DPC sensitization. The treatment is: therapeutic diphenylcyclopropenone sensitization with weekly scalp DPC. Staff drew blood before applying each patch test. This specimen was whole blood, taken in connection with sensitization to the hapten diphenylcyclopropenone (DPC). This TCR came from a young man with alopecia areata. Some clones in this sample may be carry-over from other donors' samples.

CDR3 residues: CATGDRDYGYTF. In DNA, the CDR3 is TGTGCCACGGGGGACAGGGACTATGGCTACACCTTC. The chain joins TRBV28 to TRBJ1-2; 9 bases line up with TRBD1. The V gene's germline CDR1 is MDHEN and CDR2 SYDVKM. This CDR3 contains 12 residues. J gave up 3 bases and V 10 bases, and 3 bases lay outside the gene matches.